This TCR beta chain was sequenced in a study of T-cell memory formation after mild COVID-19. This clonotype has a handful of counts. The target antigen is unknown. Findings and caveats of the study: Researchers found some responding clones in pre-infection memory, a sign that cross-reactive memory joined.

TCRdb called the 5' RACE reads again in MiXCR, with one record for every CDR3 protein. This sample yields hundreds of thousands of distinct CDR3 sequences, of which approximately 16% are seen a single time; 3.5% belongs to the top ten. Material for sequencing was PBMCs or a T cell subset sorted from them (not recorded which). This TCR came from a man aged 18-30 years who had mild COVID-19 (a few samples of this study predate the infection). Cell type and time point are not known.

In DNA, the CDR3 is TGTGCCAGCAGCTTAGATTTGGGCAGGGGATATGGCTACACCTTC. This gives the protein CASSLDLGRGYGYTF. The chain couples TRBV7-2 to TRBJ1-2; D may be TRBD1 (6 bases). Germline CDR1 is SGHTA and CDR2 is FQGNSA. The CDR3 runs to 15 residues. Trimming left V 1 base short and J 5 bases short, with 14 bases between.